This TCR beta chain was captured by sequencing in a study of shared clonotypes between healthy human individuals (dated by TCRdb to about 2020). Some background on the complete study: A few men and a couple of women, aged 18 to 49 years, made up the cohort. For each donor, CD4 naive and CD4 memory were each given three plates, CD8 naive was given two plates, and CD8 memory was given one plate. To estimate repertoire size and how much clonotype sharing occurs between individuals, the study deeply sequenced the blood TCR repertoires of about 5 healthy adults. To increase sequencing depth and limit assay-specific biases, TCR repertoire library preparation and sequencing were carried out by different laboratories using diverse techniques. Between about 0.94 and 8.9 billion PBMCs per donor were obtained by leukapheresis. Findings and caveats that apply to the study as a whole: Only blood was sampled, and tissue TCR repertoires likely differ from those in blood. Incomplete sequencing was indicated by rarefaction of sorted-subset datasets, despite the large sequencing depth. Naive subsets generally had larger estimated clonotype richness than memory subsets did. Based on pairwise subsampling, the degree of clonotype sharing among donors was expected to be affected by sequencing depth. The small number of donors limited the genetic and exposure-history diversity represented. Sharing across several donors was observed for about 5% of naive CD4, 3.5% of naive CD8, 2% to 2.5% of memory CD4, and around 0.4% of memory CD8 clonotypes. Higher generation probabilities were observed for clonotypes shared by all four sorted-subset donors than for non-shared clonotypes.

Using the deep immunoSEQ assay, multiplex PCR amplified TCR CDR3 regions from genomic DNA. For each cell subset, the extracted genomic DNA was distributed evenly across all wells of several immunoSEQ 96-well plates, and each plate served as one replicate. Each replicate PCR for sorted subsets received around 0.2 ug genomic DNA, equal to about 30,000 T cell genomes. The purified libraries were quantified using a Qubit 3.0 fluorometer, sized with a Bioanalyzer 2100, and then quantified again using the KAPA Library Quantification kit. Every immunoSEQ 96-well plate was sequenced on a separate single-read 150-cycle Illumina NextSeq 550 flow cell. From the authors' description of their analysis: The immunoSEQ output contained only junctional sequences without quality scores, so filtering could not match that applied to full-length reads. To assign V/J genes and CDR3, sequences were annotated against IMGT germline references using PyIR, a Python wrapper for IgBLAST v1.9. Reads were filtered out if the reads had weak V/J assignments (E-value above 1e-6), no CDR3, stop codons, out-of-frame junctions, or ambiguous translated residues. V3J clonotypes were defined as sequences sharing an identical inferred V gene, J gene, and CDR3 amino acid sequence. To compute the percentage overlap between repertoires, the number of shared unique clonotypes was divided by the size of the smaller repertoire. RTK rarefaction, the Chao1 estimator, and Recon v2.1 estimates of unobserved clonotypes were used to assess repertoire richness. Generation probabilities were computed with OLGA for all TCRbeta clonotypes obtained by the gDNA method from several donors. The table was pulled from immuneACCESS by TCRdb, which kept in-frame rearrangements only. Such tables lose some clones; where checked, under half of the loss comes from unresolved V genes, and the rest has no known cause. The V and J calls and clone size come from that table; D and trimming were worked out from the DNA. Here the sample has some 790,000 clones; around 77% occur a single time. Approximately 2% of the sample goes to the ten largest clones.

V lost 4 bases and J lost 1 base, and the count of bases not matched to a germline gene is 5. From cysteine to phenylalanine, the CDR3 is 16 amino acids long. Kept here is only the CDR3 DNA, which spans 48 bases and is read in frame from base 1. Per the germline V gene, KGHSH is the CDR1 and LQKENI is the CDR2. This clone was seen a few times. The antigen it recognizes is unknown. Nothing much larger sits one base from this clone, and base qualities are not available. Donors were healthy HIV-negative adults with no recently reported acute infections or vaccinations. All donors were Caucasian adults living in Nashville, Tennessee, USA. Magnetic negative selection was used to enrich CD4+ T cells, after which naive cells were positively selected on CD45RA and the negative fraction became the memory subset. Blood was collected by leukapheresis, and PBMCs were isolated by Ficoll-Histopaque density gradient centrifugation and then cryopreserved in liquid nitrogen vapor phase. Analytical flow cytometry was used to check the purity and quantity of each magnetically sorted T cell population. Genomic DNA was isolated from each sorted fraction and quantified by UV absorbance on a Nanodrop 2000c.

The receptor comes from a woman in her twenties or thirties in good health. Input material: memory CD4+ T cells sorted from blood. The sample's cell subset or site, from its label and the paper: CD45RA-negative fraction. The rearranged segments are TRBV18 and TRBJ1-5; TRBD1 lines up with 9 middle nucleotides. The DNA is TGTGCCAGCTCACTTTCGACAGGGGGGAGCAATCAGCCCCAGCATTTT. Its product reads: CASSLSTGGSNQPQHF.